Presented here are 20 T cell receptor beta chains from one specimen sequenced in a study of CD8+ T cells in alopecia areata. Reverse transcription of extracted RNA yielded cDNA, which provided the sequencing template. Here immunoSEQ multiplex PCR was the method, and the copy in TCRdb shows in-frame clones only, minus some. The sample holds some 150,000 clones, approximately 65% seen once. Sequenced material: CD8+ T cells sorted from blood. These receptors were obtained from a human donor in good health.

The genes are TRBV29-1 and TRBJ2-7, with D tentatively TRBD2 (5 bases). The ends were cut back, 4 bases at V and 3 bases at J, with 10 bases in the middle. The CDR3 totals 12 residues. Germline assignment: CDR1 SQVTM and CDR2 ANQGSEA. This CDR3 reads CSVVSGNYEQYF. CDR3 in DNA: TGCAGCGTTGTATCGGGGAACTACGAGCAGTACTTC.

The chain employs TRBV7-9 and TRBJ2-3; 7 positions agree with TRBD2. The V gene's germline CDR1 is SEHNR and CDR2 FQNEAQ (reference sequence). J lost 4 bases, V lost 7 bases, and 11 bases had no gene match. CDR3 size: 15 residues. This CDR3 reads CASMDWTGGADTQYF. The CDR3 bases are TGTGCCAGCATGGATTGGACGGGAGGCGCAGATACGCAGTATTTT.

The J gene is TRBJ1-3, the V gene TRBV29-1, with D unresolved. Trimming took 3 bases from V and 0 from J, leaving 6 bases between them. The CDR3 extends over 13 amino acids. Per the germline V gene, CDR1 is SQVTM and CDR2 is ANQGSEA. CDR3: CSVEGSSGNTIYF. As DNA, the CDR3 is TGCAGCGTTGAGGGCAGCTCTGGAAACACCATATATTTT.

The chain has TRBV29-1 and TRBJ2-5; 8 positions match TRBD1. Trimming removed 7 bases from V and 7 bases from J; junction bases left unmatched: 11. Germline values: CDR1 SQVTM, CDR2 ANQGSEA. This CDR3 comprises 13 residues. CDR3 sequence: CSDTTGDPSTQYF. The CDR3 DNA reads TGCAGCGATACGACAGGGGATCCGTCGACCCAGTACTTC.

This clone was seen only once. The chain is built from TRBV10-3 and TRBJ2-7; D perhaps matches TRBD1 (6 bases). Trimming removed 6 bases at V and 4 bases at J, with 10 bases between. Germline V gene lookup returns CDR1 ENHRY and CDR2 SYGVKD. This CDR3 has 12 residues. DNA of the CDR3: TGTGCCATCAGCCCTACAGGGTACGAGCAGTACTTC. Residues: CAISPTGYEQYF.

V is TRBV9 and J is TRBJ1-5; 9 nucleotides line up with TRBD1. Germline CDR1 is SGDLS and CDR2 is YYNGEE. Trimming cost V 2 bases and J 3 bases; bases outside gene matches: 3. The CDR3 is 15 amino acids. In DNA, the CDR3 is TGTGCCAGCAGCGTCGGACAGGGGAACAATCAGCCCCAGCATTTT. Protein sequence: CASSVGQGNNQPQHF.

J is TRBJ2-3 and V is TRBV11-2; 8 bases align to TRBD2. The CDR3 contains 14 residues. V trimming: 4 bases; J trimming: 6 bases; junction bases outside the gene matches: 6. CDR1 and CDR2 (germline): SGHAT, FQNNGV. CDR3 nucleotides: TGTGCCAGCAGCTCCCGGGAGGGCCCCGATACGCAGTATTTT. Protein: CASSSREGPDTQYF.

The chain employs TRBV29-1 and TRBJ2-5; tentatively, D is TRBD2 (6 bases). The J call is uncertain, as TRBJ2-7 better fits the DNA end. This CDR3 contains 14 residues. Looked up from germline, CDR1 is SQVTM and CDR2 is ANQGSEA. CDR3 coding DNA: TGCAGCGTTGGGGGGGAGACAGATTCCTACGAGCAGTACTTC. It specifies CSVGGETDSYEQYF.

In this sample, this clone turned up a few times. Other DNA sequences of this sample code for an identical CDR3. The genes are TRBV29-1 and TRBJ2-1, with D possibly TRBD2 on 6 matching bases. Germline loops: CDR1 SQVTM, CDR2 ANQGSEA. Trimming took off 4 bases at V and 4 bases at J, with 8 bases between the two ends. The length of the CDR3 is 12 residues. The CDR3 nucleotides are TGCAGCGTTGTGGCGGGATACAATGAGCAGTTCTTC. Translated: CSVVAGYNEQFF.

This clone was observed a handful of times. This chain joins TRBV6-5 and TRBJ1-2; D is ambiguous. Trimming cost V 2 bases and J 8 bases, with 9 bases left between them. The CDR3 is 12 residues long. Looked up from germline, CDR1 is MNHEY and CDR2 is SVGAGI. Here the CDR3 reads CASSYGGVGYTF. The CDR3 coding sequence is TGTGCCAGCAGTTACGGCGGGGTGGGCTACACCTTC.

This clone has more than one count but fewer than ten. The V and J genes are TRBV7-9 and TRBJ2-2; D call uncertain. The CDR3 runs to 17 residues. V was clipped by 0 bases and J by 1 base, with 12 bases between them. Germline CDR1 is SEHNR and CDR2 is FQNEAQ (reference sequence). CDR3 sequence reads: CASSLAGGIKNTGELFF. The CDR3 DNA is TGTGCCAGCAGCTTAGCTGGTGGAATTAAGAACACCGGGGAGCTGTTTTTT. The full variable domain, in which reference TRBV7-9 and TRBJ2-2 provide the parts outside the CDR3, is DTGVSQNPRHKITKRGQNVTFRCDPISEHNRLYWYRQTLGQGPEFLTYFQNEAQLEKSRLLSDRFSAERPKGSFSTLEIQRTEQGDSAMYLCASSLAGGIKNTGELFFGEGSRLTVL.

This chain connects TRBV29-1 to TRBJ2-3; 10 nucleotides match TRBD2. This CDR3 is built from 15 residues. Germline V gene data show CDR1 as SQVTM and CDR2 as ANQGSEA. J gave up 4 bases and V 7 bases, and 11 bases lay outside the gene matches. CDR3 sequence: CSAESGRAWADTQYF. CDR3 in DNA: TGCAGCGCCGAAAGCGGGAGGGCCTGGGCAGATACGCAGTATTTT.

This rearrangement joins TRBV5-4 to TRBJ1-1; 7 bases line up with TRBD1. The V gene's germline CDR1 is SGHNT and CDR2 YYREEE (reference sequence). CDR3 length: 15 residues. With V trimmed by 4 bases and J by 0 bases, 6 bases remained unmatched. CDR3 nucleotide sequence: TGTGCCAGCAGCGATGGGGACAGATTGAACACTGAAGCTTTCTTT. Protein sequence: CASSDGDRLNTEAFF.

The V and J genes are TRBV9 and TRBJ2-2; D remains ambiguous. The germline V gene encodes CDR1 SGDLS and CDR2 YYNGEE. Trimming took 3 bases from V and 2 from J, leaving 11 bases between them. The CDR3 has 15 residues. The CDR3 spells CASSDTILNTGELFF. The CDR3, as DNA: TGTGCCAGCAGCGACACTATTCTTAACACCGGGGAGCTGTTTTTT.

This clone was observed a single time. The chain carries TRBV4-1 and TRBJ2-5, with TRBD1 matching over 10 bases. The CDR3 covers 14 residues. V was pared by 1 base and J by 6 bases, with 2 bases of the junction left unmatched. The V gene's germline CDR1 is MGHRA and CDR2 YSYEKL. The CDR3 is CASSQGQGAKTQYF. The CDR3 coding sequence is TGCGCCAGCAGCCAAGGACAGGGGGCAAAGACCCAGTACTTC.

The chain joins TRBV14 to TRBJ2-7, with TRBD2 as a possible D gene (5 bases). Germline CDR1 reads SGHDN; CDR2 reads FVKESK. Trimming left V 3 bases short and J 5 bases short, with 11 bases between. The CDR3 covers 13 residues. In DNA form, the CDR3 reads TGTGCCAGCAGCCAGACGAGGGTAAACGAGCAGTACTTC. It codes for CASSQTRVNEQYF. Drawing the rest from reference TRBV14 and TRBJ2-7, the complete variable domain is EAGVTQFPSHSVIEKGQTVTLRCDPISGHDNLYWYRRVMGKEIKFLLHFVKESKQDESGMPNNRFLAERTGGTYSTLKVQPAELEDSGVYFCASSQTRVNEQYFGPGTRLTVT.

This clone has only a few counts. CDR3 amino acids: CASSHKPDQPQHF. The CDR3 DNA sequence: TGTGCCAGCAGCCACAAGCCCGATCAGCCCCAGCATTTT. The chain is built from TRBV11-2 and TRBJ1-5; D gene uncertain. The CDR3 is 13 amino acids. Germline values: CDR1 SGHAT, CDR2 FQNNGV. The V and J ends lost 5 bases and 5 bases respectively, with 10 bases between them.

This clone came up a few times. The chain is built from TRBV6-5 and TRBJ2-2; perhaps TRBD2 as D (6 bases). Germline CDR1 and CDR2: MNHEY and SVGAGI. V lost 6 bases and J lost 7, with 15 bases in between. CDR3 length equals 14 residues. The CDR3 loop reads CASSVAAGGGELFF. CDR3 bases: TGTGCCAGCAGCGTAGCGGCGGGCGGCGGGGAGCTGTTTTTT.

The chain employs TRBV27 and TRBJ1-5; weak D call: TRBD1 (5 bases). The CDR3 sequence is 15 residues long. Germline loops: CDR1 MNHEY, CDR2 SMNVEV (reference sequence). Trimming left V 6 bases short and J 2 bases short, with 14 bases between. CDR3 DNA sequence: TGTGCCAGCAGCCCATTGGGGGGAGGCAATCAGCCCCAGCATTTT. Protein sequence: CASSPLGGGNQPQHF.

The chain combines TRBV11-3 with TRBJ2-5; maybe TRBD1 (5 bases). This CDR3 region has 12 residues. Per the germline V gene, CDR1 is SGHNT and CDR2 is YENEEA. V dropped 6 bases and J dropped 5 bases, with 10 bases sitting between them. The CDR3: CASSLGRETQYF. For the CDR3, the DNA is TGTGCCAGCAGTTTGGGGCGGGAGACCCAGTACTTC. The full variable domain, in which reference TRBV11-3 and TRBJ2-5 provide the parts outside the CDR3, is EAGVVQSPRYKIIEKKQPVAFWCNPISGHNTLYWYLQNLGQGPELLIRYENEEAVDDSQLPKDRFSAERLKGVDSTLKIQPAELGDSAVYLCASSLGRETQYFGPGTRLLVL.